This TCR beta chain was documented in a study of cytomegalovirus exposure and HLA in healthy donors. Whole-study findings and limits: Later analysis identified a missense DCLRE1C variant that was linked to TCR beta V- and J-gene trimming. Per published accounts, TCR beta sequences correctly predicted the HLA-A and HLA-B alleles of most subjects. Excluded: some indistinguishable V segments such as TRBV6-2 and TRBV6-3.

Between the trimmed V and J ends, which lost 5 bases and 9 bases, there was a span of 16 bases. The CDR3 is 13 residues long. The germline gives CDR1 MNHEY, CDR2 SMNVEV (reference sequence). In regard to this clone: Its antigen remains unknown.

The PCR made use of 60 Vbeta and 13 Jbeta primers. Only in-frame clones appear in the TCRdb table, and some are missing; sequencing was by immunoSEQ multiplex PCR. Of more than 85,000 clones detected, around 76% appear once; the ten largest clones hold roughly 12%. This TCR was sampled from a man younger than 40 in good health and CMV-seropositive. V usage is TRBV27 and J usage is TRBJ1-1; D perhaps matches TRBD1 (6 bases). Sequencing was done on a sample of PBMCs. Here the CDR3 DNA reads TGTGCCAGCAGTACGAATCGACAGGAAAAAGCTTTCTTT. Translation gives CASSTNRQEKAFF.